What follows describes a single T cell receptor (beta chain). What it binds is unknown. One end of the junction is discordant with germline, which a read error may explain. This sample was included in a study of tumor and adjacent non-tumor tissue in lung cancer. Across the study: The patients, 10 or so men and roughly 5 women, were about 30 to 76 with stage I to III disease.

A modified ARM-PCR protocol with three rounds of nested PCR amplified TCRbeta. TCRdb re-analysed the multiplex PCR reads in MiXCR, keeping a single row per CDR3 protein. The table has about 43,000 distinct CDR3 sequences, 60% seen once. Germline V gene data show CDR1 as DFQATT and CDR2 as SNEGSKA (reference sequence). This CDR3 contains 14 residues. No cell sorting was done before RNA was extracted from the tissue. More than 3 cm separated this lung sample from the edge of the tumor. Between August and November 2014, newly diagnosed, chemotherapy-naive lung cancer patients underwent thoracic surgery in China. Study-wide results and limits: Tumor tissue had significantly higher TCR diversity than normal lung. Top 100 clones took a larger repertoire share in normal lung.

This sequence joins TRBV20-1 and TRBJ2-2, with TRBD2 as a possible D gene (6 bases). This clonotype was obtained from a man in his fifties or sixties with non-small cell lung cancer. Sample: distant non-tumor lung tissue. CDR3 bases: TGCAGCGCTAGACTCGGGGGTAACACCGGGGAGCTGTTTTTT. As protein: CSARLGGNTGELFF.